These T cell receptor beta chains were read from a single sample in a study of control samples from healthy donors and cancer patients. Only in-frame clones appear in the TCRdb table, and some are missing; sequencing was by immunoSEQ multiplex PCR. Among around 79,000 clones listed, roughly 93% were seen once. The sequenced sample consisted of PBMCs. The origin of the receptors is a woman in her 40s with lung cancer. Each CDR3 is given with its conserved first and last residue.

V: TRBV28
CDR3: CASRPLLLGGDQPQHF

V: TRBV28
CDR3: CASISTSGGSNEQFF

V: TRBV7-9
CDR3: CASSLPDRNYNEQFF

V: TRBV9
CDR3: CASSVPSDAGNTIYF

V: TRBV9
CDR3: CASSSGGGTDTQYF

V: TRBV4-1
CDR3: CASRFTSGGPYLNTQYF

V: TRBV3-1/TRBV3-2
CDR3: CASSQDILGATQETQYF

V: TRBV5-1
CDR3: CASSIPTGERWDTEAFF

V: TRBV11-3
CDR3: CASSQGYRDNEQFF

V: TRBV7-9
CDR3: CASSLAQQGSEQYF

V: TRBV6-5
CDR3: CASSTGQKNQPQHF

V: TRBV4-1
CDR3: CASSQEVTANTEAFF

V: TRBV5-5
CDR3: CASSGTLGSYNEQFF

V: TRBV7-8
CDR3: CASGWGDRVTGELFF

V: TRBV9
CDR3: CASSGVYGYTF